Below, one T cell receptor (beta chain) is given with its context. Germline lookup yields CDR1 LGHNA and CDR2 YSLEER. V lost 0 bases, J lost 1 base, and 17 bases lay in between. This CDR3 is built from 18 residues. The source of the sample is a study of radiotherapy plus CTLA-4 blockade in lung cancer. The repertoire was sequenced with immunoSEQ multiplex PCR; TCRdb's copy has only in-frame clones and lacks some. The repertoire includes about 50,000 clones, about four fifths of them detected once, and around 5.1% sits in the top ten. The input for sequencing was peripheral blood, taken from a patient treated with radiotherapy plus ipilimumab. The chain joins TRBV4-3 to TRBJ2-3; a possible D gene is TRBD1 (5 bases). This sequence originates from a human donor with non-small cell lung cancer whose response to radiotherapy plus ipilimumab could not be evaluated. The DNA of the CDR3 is TGCGCCAGCAGCCAAGACGTATCCAGGGCAGAAGGCACAGATACGCAGTATTTT. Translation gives CASSQDVSRAEGTDTQYF.